The 2 T cell receptor beta chains in this list originate from one sample, sequenced in a study of T cell responses to AZD1222 COVID-19 vaccine. The protocol was immunoSEQ multiplex PCR, while the TCRdb copy is restricted to in-frame clones and leaves out a portion. The table includes around 99,000 clones, 91% detected once. The sample consisted of peripheral blood, taken on day 0 of AZD1222 vaccination. These receptors originate from an adult in good health.

The chain combines TRBV19 with TRBJ1-5; 8 bases agree with TRBD1. This CDR3 region has 15 residues. Germline-derived CDR1 and CDR2 are LNHDA and SQIVND (reference sequence). V lost 4 bases and J lost 3; bases outside the gene matches: 5. The CDR3 loop reads CASSTGQGHNQPQHF. The CDR3 bases are TGTGCCAGTAGTACAGGACAGGGCCACAATCAGCCCCAGCATTTT.

The J gene is TRBJ1-5, the V gene TRBV21-1. TRBV21-1 is a pseudogene locus. This CDR3 has 20 residues. CDR3 sequence (DNA): TGTGCCAGCAGCAAAGTTGAGGTATGGCAGGCGTCCGTCCCCGATCAGCCCCAGCATTTT. This codes for CASSKVEVWQASVPDQPQHF.